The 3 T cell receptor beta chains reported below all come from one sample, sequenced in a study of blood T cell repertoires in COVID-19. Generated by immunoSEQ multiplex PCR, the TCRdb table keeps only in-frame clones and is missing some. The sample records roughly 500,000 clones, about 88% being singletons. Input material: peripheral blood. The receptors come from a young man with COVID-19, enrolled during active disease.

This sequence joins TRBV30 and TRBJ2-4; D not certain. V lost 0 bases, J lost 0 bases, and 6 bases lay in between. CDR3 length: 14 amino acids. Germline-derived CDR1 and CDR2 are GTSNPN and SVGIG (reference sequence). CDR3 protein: CAWSVQVAKNIQYF. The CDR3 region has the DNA TGTGCCTGGAGTGTTCAGGTAGCCAAAAACATTCAGTACTTC. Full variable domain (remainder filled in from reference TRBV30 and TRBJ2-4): SQTIHQWPATLVQPVGSPLSLECTVEGTSNPNLYWYRQAAGRGLQLLFYSVGIGQISSEVPQNLSASRPQDRQFILSSKKLLLSDSGFYLCAWSVQVAKNIQYFGAGTRLSVL.

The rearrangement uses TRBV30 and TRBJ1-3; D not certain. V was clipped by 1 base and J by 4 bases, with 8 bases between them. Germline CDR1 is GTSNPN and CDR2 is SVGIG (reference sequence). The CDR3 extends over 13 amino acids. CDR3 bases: TGTGCCTGGAGTGGGTCGAGAGGAAACACCATATATTTT. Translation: CAWSGSRGNTIYF.

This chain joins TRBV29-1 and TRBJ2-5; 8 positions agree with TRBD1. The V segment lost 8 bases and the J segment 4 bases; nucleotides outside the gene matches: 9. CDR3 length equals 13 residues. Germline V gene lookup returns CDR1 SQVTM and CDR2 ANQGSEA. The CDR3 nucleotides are TGCAGCTTCCAGACCGGACAGGGAGAGACCCAGTACTTC. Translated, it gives CSFQTGQGETQYF.